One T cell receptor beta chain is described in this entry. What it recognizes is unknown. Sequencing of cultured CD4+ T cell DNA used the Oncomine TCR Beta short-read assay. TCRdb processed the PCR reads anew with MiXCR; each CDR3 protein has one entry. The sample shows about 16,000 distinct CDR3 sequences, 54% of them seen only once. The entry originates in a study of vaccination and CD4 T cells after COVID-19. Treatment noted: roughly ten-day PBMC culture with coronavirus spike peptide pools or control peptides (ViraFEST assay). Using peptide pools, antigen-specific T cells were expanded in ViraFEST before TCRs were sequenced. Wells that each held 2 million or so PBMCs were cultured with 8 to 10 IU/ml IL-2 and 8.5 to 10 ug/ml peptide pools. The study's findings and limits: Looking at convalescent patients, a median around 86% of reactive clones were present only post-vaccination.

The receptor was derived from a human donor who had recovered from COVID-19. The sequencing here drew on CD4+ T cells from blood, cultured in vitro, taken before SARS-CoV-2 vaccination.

Written as DNA, the CDR3 is TGCAGTGCTAGAGGGACAGGAGCTAACTATGGCTACACCTTC. Amino acids: CSARGTGANYGYTF. This chain uses TRBV20-1 with TRBJ1-2, with 7 bases aligning to TRBD1. The CDR3 spans 14 residues. Germline trimming cut 1 base from V and 0 bases from J; bases unmatched to any gene: 2. Germline values: CDR1 DFQATT, CDR2 SNEGSKA (reference sequence).